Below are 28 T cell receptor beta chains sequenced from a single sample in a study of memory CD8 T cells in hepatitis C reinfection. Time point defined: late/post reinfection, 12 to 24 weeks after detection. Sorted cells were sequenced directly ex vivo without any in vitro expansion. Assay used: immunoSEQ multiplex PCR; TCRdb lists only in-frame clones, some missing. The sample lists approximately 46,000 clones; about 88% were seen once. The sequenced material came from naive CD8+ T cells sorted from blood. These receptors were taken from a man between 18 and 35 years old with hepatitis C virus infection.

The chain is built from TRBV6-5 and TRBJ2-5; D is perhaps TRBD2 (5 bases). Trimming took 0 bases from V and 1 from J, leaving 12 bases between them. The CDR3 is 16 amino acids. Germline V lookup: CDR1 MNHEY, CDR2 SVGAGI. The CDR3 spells CASSYSYGNPQETQYF. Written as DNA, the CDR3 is TGTGCCAGCAGTTACTCTTACGGGAACCCCCAAGAGACCCAGTACTTC.

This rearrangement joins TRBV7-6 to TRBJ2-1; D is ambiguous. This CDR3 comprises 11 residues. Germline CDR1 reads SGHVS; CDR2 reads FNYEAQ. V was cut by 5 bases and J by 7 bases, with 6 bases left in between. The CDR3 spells CASSLSNEQFF. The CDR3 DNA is TGTGCCAGCAGCCTTAGTAATGAGCAGTTCTTC.

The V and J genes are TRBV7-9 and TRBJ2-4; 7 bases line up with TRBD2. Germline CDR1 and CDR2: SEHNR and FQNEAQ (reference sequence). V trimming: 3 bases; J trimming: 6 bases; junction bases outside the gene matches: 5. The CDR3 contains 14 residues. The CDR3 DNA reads TGTGCCAGCAGCTTGTCGGGGACTATAAACATTCAGTACTTC. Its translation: CASSLSGTINIQYF.

The CDR3 here is CASRPPGLAGLNEQFF. CDR3 DNA sequence: TGTGCCAGCAGACCTCCGGGACTAGCGGGACTCAATGAGCAGTTCTTC. This chain links TRBV6-6 with TRBJ2-1; 13 bases fit TRBD2. Germline V CDR1 and CDR2: MNHNY, SVGAGI (reference sequence). V dropped 6 bases and J dropped 6; count of bases not matched to a gene: 8. There are 16 residues in the CDR3.

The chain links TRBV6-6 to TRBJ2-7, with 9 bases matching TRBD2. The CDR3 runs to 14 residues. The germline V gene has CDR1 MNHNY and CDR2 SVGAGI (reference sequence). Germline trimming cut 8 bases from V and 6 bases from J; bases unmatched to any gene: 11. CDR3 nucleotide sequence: TGTGCCAGCGGTTTAGCGGGAGTATTAGGCGAGCAGTACTTC. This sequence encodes CASGLAGVLGEQYF.

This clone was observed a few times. CDR3 nucleotide sequence: TGTGCCAGCAGTTTAACAGGGCAAACTGAAGCTTTCTTT. This gives the protein CASSLTGQTEAFF. This rearrangement joins TRBV27 to TRBJ1-1; a weak D match, TRBD1 (6 bases). The CDR3 consists of 13 residues. Between the trimmed V and J ends, which lost 2 bases and 5 bases, there was a span of 9 bases. From germline, CDR1 is MNHEY and CDR2 SMNVEV (reference sequence).

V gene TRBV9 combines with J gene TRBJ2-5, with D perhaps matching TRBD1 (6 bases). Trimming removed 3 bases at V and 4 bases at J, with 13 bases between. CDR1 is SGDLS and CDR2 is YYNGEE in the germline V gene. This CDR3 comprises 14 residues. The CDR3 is CASSASTGSETQYF. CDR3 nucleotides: TGTGCCAGCAGCGCCTCTACAGGGTCAGAGACCCAGTACTTC.

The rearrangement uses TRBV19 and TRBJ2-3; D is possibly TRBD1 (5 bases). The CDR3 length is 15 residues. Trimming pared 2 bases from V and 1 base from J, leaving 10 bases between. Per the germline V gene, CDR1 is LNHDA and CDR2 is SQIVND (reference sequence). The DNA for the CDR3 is TGTGCCAGTAGTATAACAGGAGTAGGCACAGATACGCAGTATTTT. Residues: CASSITGVGTDTQYF.

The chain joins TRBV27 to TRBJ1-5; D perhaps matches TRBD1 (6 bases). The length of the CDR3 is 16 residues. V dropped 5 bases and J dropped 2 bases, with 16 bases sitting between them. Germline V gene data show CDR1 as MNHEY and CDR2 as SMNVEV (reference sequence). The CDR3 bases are TGTGCCAGCAGTCCATGGCAGGGGTCAGGCAATCAGCCCCAGCATTTT. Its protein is CASSPWQGSGNQPQHF.

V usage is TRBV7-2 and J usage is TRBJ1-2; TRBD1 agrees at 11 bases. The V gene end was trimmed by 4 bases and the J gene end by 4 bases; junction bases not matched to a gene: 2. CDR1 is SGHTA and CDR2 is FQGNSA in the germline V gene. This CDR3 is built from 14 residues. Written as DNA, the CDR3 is TGTGCCAGCAGCTCAGGACAGGGGGCCTATGGCTACACCTTC. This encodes CASSSGQGAYGYTF.

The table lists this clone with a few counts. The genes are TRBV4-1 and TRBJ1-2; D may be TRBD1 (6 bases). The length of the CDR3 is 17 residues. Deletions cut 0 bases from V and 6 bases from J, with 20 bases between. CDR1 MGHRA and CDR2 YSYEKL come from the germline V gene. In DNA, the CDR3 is TGCGCCAGCAGCCAAGATGGAACGGGGACAATCGTGGATGGCTACACCTTC. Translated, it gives CASSQDGTGTIVDGYTF.

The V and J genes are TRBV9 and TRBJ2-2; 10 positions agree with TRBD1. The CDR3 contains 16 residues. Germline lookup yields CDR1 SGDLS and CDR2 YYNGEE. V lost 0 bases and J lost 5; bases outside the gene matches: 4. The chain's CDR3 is CASSVGDRGPTGELFF. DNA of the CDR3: TGTGCCAGCAGCGTAGGGGACAGGGGCCCAACCGGGGAGCTGTTTTTT.

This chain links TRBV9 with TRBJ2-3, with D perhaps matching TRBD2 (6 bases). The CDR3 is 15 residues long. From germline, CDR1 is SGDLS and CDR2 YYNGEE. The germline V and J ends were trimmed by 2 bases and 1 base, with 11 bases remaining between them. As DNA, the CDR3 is TGTGCCAGCAGCGTGGAGGGATGGGGCACAGATACGCAGTATTTT. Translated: CASSVEGWGTDTQYF.

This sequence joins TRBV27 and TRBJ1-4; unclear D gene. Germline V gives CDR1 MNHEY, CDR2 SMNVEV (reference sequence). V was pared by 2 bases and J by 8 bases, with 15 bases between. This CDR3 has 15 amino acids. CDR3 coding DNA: TGTGCCAGCAGTTTAGACTCCGGGGTATACGAAAAACTGTTTTTT. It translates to CASSLDSGVYEKLFF.

The CDR3 sequence: CASSDRASGYHEQFF. DNA for the CDR3: TGTGCCAGCAGTGATAGGGCTAGCGGGTATCATGAGCAGTTCTTC. The V call is TRBV6-4, the J call TRBJ2-1; TRBD2 matches at 8 bases. Germline assignment: CDR1 MRHNA and CDR2 SNTAGT. The CDR3 length is 15 residues. After removal of 3 bases from V and 8 bases from J, the junction contained 9 bases not matched to a gene.

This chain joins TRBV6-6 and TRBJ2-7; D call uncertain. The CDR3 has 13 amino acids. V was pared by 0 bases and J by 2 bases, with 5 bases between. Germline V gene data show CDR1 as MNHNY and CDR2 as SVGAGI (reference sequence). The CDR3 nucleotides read TGTGCCAGCAGTTACTCGGGCCCCTACGAGCAGTACTTC. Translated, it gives CASSYSGPYEQYF.

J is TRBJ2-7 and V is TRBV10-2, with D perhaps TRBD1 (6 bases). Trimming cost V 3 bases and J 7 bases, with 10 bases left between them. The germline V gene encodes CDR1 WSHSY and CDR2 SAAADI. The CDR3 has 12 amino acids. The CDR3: CASSEWGREQYV. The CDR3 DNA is TGCGCCAGCAGTGAATGGGGGCGGGAGCAGTACGTC.

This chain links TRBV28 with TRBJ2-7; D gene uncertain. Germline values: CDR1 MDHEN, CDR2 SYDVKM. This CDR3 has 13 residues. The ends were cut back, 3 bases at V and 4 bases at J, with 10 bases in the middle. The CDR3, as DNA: TGTGCCAGCAGTTTTCACAGTGGGTACGAGCAGTACTTC. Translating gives CASSFHSGYEQYF.

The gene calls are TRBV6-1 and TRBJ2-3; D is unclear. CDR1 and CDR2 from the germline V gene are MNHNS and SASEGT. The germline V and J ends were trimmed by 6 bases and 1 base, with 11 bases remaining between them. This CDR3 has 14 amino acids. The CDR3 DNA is TGTGCCAGCAGCCGCGGATGGGGCACAGATACGCAGTATTTT. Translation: CASSRGWGTDTQYF.

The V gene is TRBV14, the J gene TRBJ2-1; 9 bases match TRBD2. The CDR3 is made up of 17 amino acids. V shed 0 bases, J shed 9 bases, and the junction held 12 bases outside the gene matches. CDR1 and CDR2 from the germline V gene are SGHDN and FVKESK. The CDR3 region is CASSQDLATREGREQFF. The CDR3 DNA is TGTGCCAGCAGCCAAGATCTTGCAACGCGGGAGGGCCGTGAGCAGTTCTTC.

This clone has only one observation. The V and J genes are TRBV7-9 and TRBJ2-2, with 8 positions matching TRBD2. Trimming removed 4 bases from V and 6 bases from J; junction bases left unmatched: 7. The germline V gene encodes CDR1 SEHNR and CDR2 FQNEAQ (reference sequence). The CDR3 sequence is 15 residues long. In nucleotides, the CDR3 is TGTGCCAGCAGCTCCAGGGGACTAGTGCCCGGGGAGCTGTTTTTT. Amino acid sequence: CASSSRGLVPGELFF. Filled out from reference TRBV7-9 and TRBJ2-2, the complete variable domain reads DTGVSQNPRHKITKRGQNVTFRCDPISEHNRLYWYRQTLGQGPEFLTYFQNEAQLEKSRLLSDRFSAERPKGSFSTLEIQRTEQGDSAMYLCASSSRGLVPGELFFGEGSRLTVL.

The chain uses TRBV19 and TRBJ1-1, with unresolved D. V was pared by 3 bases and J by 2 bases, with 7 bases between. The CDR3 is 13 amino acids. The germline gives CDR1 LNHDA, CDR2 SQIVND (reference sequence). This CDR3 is CASSMSPNTEAFF. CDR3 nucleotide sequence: TGTGCCAGTAGTATGTCCCCTAACACTGAAGCTTTCTTT.

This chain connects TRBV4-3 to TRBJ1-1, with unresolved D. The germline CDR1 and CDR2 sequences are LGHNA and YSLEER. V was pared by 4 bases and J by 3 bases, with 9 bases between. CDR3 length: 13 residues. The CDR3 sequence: CASSPSPDTEAFF. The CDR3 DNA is TGCGCCAGCAGCCCTAGTCCGGACACTGAAGCTTTCTTT.

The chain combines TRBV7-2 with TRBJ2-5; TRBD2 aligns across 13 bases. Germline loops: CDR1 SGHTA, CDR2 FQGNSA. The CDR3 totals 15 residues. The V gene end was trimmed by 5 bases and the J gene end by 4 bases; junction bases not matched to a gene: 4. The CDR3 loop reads CASSTRLAGGETQYF. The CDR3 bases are TGTGCCAGCAGCACCAGACTAGCGGGGGGAGAGACCCAGTACTTC. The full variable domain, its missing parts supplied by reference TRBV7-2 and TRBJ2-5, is GAGVSQSPSNKVTEKGKDVELRCDPISGHTALYWYRQSLGQGLEFLIYFQGNSAPDKSGLPSDRFSAERTGGSVSTLTIQRTQQEDSAVYLCASSTRLAGGETQYFGPGTRLLVL.

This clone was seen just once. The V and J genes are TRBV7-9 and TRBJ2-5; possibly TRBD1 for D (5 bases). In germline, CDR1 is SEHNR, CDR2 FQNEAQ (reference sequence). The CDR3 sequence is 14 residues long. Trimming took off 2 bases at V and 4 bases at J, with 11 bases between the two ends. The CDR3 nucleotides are TGTGCCAGCAGCTTACAGGGATTTGGAGAGACCCAGTACTTC. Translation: CASSLQGFGETQYF.

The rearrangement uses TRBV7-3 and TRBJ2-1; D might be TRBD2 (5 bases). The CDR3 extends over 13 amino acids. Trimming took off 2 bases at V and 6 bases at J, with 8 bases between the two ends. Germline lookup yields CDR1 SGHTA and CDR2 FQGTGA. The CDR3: CASSLAGVNEQFF. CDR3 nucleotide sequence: TGTGCCAGCAGCTTAGCGGGTGTCAATGAGCAGTTCTTC. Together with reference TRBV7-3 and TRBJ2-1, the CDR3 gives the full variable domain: GAGVSQTPSNKVTEKGKYVELRCDPISGHTALYWYRQSLGQGPEFLIYFQGTGAADDSGLPNDRFFAVRPEGSVSTLKIQRTERGDSAVYLCASSLAGVNEQFFGPGTRLTVL.

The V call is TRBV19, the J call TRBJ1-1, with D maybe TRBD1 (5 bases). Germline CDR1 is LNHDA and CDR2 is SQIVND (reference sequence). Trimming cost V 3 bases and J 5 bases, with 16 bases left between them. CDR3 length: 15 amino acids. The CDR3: CASSIRDSRGTEAFF. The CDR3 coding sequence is TGTGCCAGTAGTATCCGGGACTCCCGGGGTACTGAAGCTTTCTTT.

The CDR3 sequence: CASSEVPGTGPITLYGYTF. The CDR3 bases are TGTGCCAGCAGTGAAGTTCCGGGGACAGGGCCCATTACCCTCTATGGCTACACCTTC. This chain joins TRBV2 and TRBJ1-2; 9 bases agree with TRBD1. Trimming at V came to 1 base and at J to 4 bases, leaving 16 bases not matched to a gene. Germline CDR1 SNHLY, CDR2 FYNNEI. The CDR3 is 19 amino acids.